Below are 18 T cell receptor beta chains sequenced from a single sample in a study of blood T cells in healthy people across ages. Alongside a J-beta primer mix, a sample-barcoded 5' primer served in a second PCR lasting about 7 to 12 cycles. Via MiXCR, TCRdb re-called the 5' RACE reads, giving one row per CDR3 protein. The table records over 600,000 distinct CDR3 sequences, roughly 21% of them present only once. The sequencing input was blood. Receptors were obtained from a man in his 70s in good health.

V usage is TRBV3-1 and J usage is TRBJ2-5; 9 bases are a match to TRBD2. The V segment lost 5 bases and the J segment 5 bases; nucleotides outside the gene matches: 15. CDR3 length: 17 amino acids. The germline V gene has CDR1 LGHDT and CDR2 YNNKEL (reference sequence). The CDR3 here is CASSNLAGVPASETQYF. CDR3 in DNA: TGTGCCAGCAGCAACTTAGCGGGAGTCCCTGCCTCGGAGACCCAGTACTTC.

This clonotype was seen at least ten times. V is TRBV3-1 and J is TRBJ2-5; no reliable D call. CDR1 is LGHDT and CDR2 is YNNKEL in the germline V gene (reference sequence). The length of the CDR3 is 12 residues. Trimming took off 1 base at V and 4 bases at J, with 4 bases between the two ends. CDR3 coding DNA: TGTGCCAGCAGCCAAGTGGCAGAGACCCAGTACTTC. Translation gives CASSQVAETQYF.

The chain combines TRBV4-1 with TRBJ2-5, with TRBD2 identical over 12 bases. The DNA matches TRBJ2-7 better at its end, which makes the J call doubtful. The CDR3 length is 16 residues. CDR1 and CDR2 (germline): MGHRA, YSYEKL. The CDR3 loop reads CASSQAGLAGSFEQYF. The CDR3 DNA reads as TGCGCCAGCAGCCAAGCAGGACTAGCGGGATCTTTCGAGCAGTACTTC.

This clonotype was seen a few times. The rearrangement links TRBV7-8 to TRBJ2-7; D unresolved. CDR1 and CDR2 (germline): SGHVS, FQNEAQ. This CDR3 region has 14 residues. Between the trimmed V and J ends, which lost 1 base and 0 bases, there was a span of 7 bases. For the CDR3, the DNA is TGTGCCAGCAGCTTAGATGCTACCTCCTACGAGCAGTACTTC. Translating it yields CASSLDATSYEQYF.

This clonotype has only a few counts. This sequence joins TRBV5-5 and TRBJ1-4; D might be TRBD1 (5 bases). From germline, CDR1 is SGHKS and CDR2 YYEKEE (reference sequence). The CDR3 covers 15 residues. Trimming left V 2 bases short and J 4 bases short, with 12 bases between. The CDR3 nucleotides read TGTGCCAGCAGCTTCCTCGCAGGGATTAATGAAAAACTGTTTTTT. As protein: CASSFLAGINEKLFF. Drawing the rest from reference TRBV5-5 and TRBJ1-4, the complete variable domain is DAGVTQSPTHLIKTRGQQVTLRCSPISGHKSVSWYQQVLGQGPQFIFQYYEKEERGRGNFPDRFSARQFPNYSSELNVNALLLGDSALYLCASSFLAGINEKLFFGSGTQLSVL.

This clonotype was observed a handful of times. This chain links TRBV5-5 with TRBJ2-3; D possibly matches TRBD1 or TRBD2 (5 bases each). Deletions cut 0 bases from V and 11 bases from J, with 22 bases between. The germline V gene encodes CDR1 SGHKS and CDR2 YYEKEE (reference sequence). The CDR3 length is 16 residues. For the CDR3, the DNA is TGTGCCAGCAGCTTGGGTGGGACCGACGATATGATCGGGCAGTATTTT. Its protein is CASSLGGTDDMIGQYF.

This sequence joins TRBV27 and TRBJ2-3; D gene unclear. V lost 5 bases and J lost 12, with 18 bases in between. Looked up from germline, CDR1 is MNHEY and CDR2 is SMNVEV (reference sequence). The CDR3 contains 13 residues. The CDR3 DNA reads as TGTGCCAGCAGTAGAGAGGACGCACGATTCCAGTATTTT. Translation gives CASSREDARFQYF.

J is TRBJ2-7 and V is TRBV5-6; D possibly corresponds to TRBD1 (6 bases). CDR1 and CDR2 (germline): SGHDT, YYEEEE. CDR3 length: 16 residues. Trimming stripped 1 base from V and 2 bases from J, with 16 bases between. CDR3 bases: TGTGCCAGCAGCTTGATGGGGGCCCTAGGGCCCTACGAGCAGTACTTC. Translating gives CASSLMGALGPYEQYF.

This clonotype was observed a few times. The chain links TRBV19 to TRBJ2-6; maybe TRBD1 (5 bases). Germline V gene data show CDR1 as LNHDA and CDR2 as SQIVND (reference sequence). The CDR3 is 16 residues long. The V end was cut by 5 bases, the J end by 0 bases, with 11 bases between. CDR3 amino acids: CASSVQGASGANVLTF. As DNA, the CDR3 is TGTGCCAGTAGTGTGCAGGGTGCCTCTGGGGCCAACGTCCTGACTTTC.

This clonotype was counted between two and nine times. The chain links TRBV3-1 to TRBJ2-7; possibly TRBD2 for D (5 bases). Trimming stripped 0 bases from V and 12 bases from J, with 15 bases between. This CDR3 spans 13 amino acids. Germline CDR1 reads LGHDT; CDR2 reads YNNKEL (reference sequence). CDR3 sequence (DNA): TGTGCCAGCAGCCAAGAGCGAATTACTAGTTTGTACTTC. Amino acid sequence: CASSQERITSLYF.

The chain carries TRBV28 and TRBJ2-5, with no clear D. The CDR3 is 14 amino acids. The germline gives CDR1 MDHEN, CDR2 SYDVKM. The V gene lost 3 bases and the J gene lost 1 base, with 9 bases spanning the gap. CDR3 loop: CASSFWRTQETQYF. The CDR3 nucleotides are TGTGCCAGCAGTTTTTGGCGGACCCAAGAGACCCAGTACTTC.

This clonotype was picked up a small number of times. J is TRBJ2-1 and V is TRBV20-1; 10 bases are a match to TRBD2. The CDR3 is 14 residues long. Germline CDR1 and CDR2: DFQATT and SNEGSKA (reference sequence). Trimming removed 6 bases from V and 10 bases from J; junction bases left unmatched: 12. The CDR3 nucleotides read TGCAGTGCCTTAATATCTAGCGGGAGAAAGGAGCAGTTCTTC. It specifies CSALISSGRKEQFF.

This clonotype was counted many times. The rearrangement uses TRBV28 and TRBJ2-6; 10 bases line up with TRBD2. Germline V gives CDR1 MDHEN, CDR2 SYDVKM. Trimming cost V 5 bases and J 1 base; bases outside gene matches: 5. This CDR3 has 17 residues. The CDR3 sequence is CASSGLAVKSGANVLTF. As DNA, the CDR3 is TGTGCCAGCAGTGGACTAGCGGTCAAATCTGGGGCCAACGTCCTGACTTTC.

The V call is TRBV28, the J call TRBJ2-5, with TRBD1 matching 11 bases. The J call could be wrong; TRBJ2-7 is a better fit for the DNA end. CDR3 size: 14 residues. Per germline, CDR1 MDHEN and CDR2 SYDVKM. The CDR3 coding sequence is TGTGCCAGCAGTCGGACAGGGGGCGGAGGCGAGCAGTACTTC. Its translation: CASSRTGGGGEQYF.

This clonotype was picked up a small number of times. The chain recombines TRBV4-1 with TRBJ1-3; 8 bases map to TRBD1. V lost 4 bases and J lost 1; bases outside the gene matches: 9. The CDR3 extends over 17 amino acids. Germline CDR1 is MGHRA and CDR2 is YSYEKL. This CDR3 reads CASSPGEQGDSGNTIYF. DNA for the CDR3: TGCGCCAGCAGCCCAGGGGAACAGGGGGATTCTGGAAACACCATATATTTT.

The chain employs TRBV11-3 and TRBJ1-1, with a possible D match to TRBD1 (5 bases). The CDR3 has 13 residues. CDR1 is SGHNT, CDR2 YENEEA, per germline. Trimming removed 4 bases at V and 9 bases at J, with 15 bases between. Here the CDR3 reads CASSSTQRQKAFF. DNA of the CDR3: TGTGCCAGCAGCTCGACCCAAAGACAGAAAGCTTTCTTT.

This clonotype was observed a few times. The chain is built from TRBV5-1 and TRBJ2-1; unclear D gene. Germline CDR1 reads SGHRS; CDR2 reads YFSETQ. Between the trimmed V and J ends, which lost 3 bases and 4 bases, there was a span of 14 bases. CDR3 size: 15 residues. The CDR3 DNA sequence: TGCGCCAGCAGCTCCACTACCACAGCGTACAATGAGCAGTTCTTC. Protein: CASSSTTTAYNEQFF.

V is TRBV20-1 and J is TRBJ1-1, with D perhaps matching TRBD1 (5 bases). This CDR3 spans 13 amino acids. Trimming removed 6 bases at V and 2 bases at J, with 13 bases between. Germline CDR1 reads DFQATT; CDR2 reads SNEGSKA (reference sequence). CDR3 nucleotide sequence: TGCAGTGCGAGCCGGGACGTTAACACTGAAGCTTTCTTT. Amino acids: CSASRDVNTEAFF.